This note documents a single TCR beta chain sequence. The CDR3 sequence is 13 residues long. Germline CDR1 is GTSNPN and CDR2 is SVGIG (reference sequence). With 5 bases clipped from V and 1 base from J, the junction kept 5 bases outside the gene matches. Original data processing: By means of reference gene primer amplification, nucleated cell counts were estimated. Produced via immunoSEQ multiplex PCR; TCRdb's table is partial and in-frame only. The V and J calls and clone size were taken over from that table, and D and trimming were inferred from the DNA. The sample shows 250,000 to 300,000 clones, about 85% of them seen only once. The data were obtained in a study of blood T cell repertoires in COVID-19. Looking at the study overall: Some COVID-19 samples were acute and others convalescent; all came from the United States, Italy and Spain. Sources were T cells, B-cell-depleted T cells, or PBMCs; the material itself was cDNA or gDNA.

The receptor comes from a man aged 18 to 29 with active or convalescent COVID-19. The source material was peripheral blood. J is TRBJ2-7 and V is TRBV30, with 7 bases identical to TRBD1. CDR3 sequence: CAWEPGQSYEQYF. The CDR3 DNA sequence: TGTGCCTGGGAACCGGGACAGTCCTACGAGCAGTACTTC. Full variable domain (outside the CDR3, taken from reference TRBV30 and TRBJ2-7): SQTIHQWPATLVQPVGSPLSLECTVEGTSNPNLYWYRQAAGRGLQLLFYSVGIGQISSEVPQNLSASRPQDRQFILSSKKLLLSDSGFYLCAWEPGQSYEQYFGPGTRLTVT.